Below are 12 T cell receptor beta chains sequenced from a single sample in a study of T cell repertoires in cytomegalovirus infection. TCRdb ran MiXCR on the reads and lists one entry per CDR3 protein. The data show 250,000 to 350,000 distinct CDR3 sequences, with under 30% seen just once and approximately 15% held by the top ten. The sequenced sample was PBMCs. The receptors here all came from a human donor in good health (CMV status not recorded). Some clones in this sample may be carry-over from other donors' samples.

The rearrangement links TRBV2 to TRBJ1-5, with D unresolved. Trimming took off 7 bases at V and 4 bases at J, with 14 bases between the two ends. The germline gives CDR1 SNHLY, CDR2 FYNNEI. The CDR3 has 14 amino acids. CDR3 sequence reads: CASTQRALNQPQHF. The CDR3 coding sequence is TGTGCCAGCACCCAACGGGCGCTAAATCAGCCCCAGCATTTT. The full variable domain, completed using reference TRBV2 and TRBJ1-5, is EPEVTQTPSHQVTQMGQEVILRCVPISNHLYFYWYRQILGQKVEFLVSFYNNEISEKSEIFDDQFSVERPDGSNFTLKIRSTKLEDSAMYFCASTQRALNQPQHFGDGTRLSIL.

This clonotype has ten or more counts. The chain combines TRBV7-2 with TRBJ2-3; 15 bases fit TRBD2. The trim removed 1 base at V and 8 bases at J, leaving 7 bases unmatched. The CDR3 extends over 17 amino acids. Per germline, CDR1 SGHTA and CDR2 FQGNSA. CDR3: CASSLVPRTSGGGTQYF. CDR3 DNA sequence: TGTGCCAGCAGCTTAGTTCCCCGGACTAGCGGGGGGGGTACGCAGTATTTT.

This clonotype was seen many times. J is TRBJ2-7 and V is TRBV7-2; 7 bases match TRBD2. CDR1 and CDR2 (germline): SGHTA, FQGNSA. This CDR3 has 15 amino acids. V shed 3 bases, J shed 2 bases, and the junction held 7 bases outside the gene matches. CDR3 in DNA: TGTGCCAGCAGCTTCGACCCCAGCGGGGCCTACGAGCAGTACTTC. Residues: CASSFDPSGAYEQYF.

The CDR3 DNA is TGTGCCAGCAGCCGACTAGCGGGAGGGTCCACAGATACGCAGTATTTT. Its translation is CASSRLAGGSTDTQYF. The rearrangement uses TRBV5-5 and TRBJ2-3; 14 positions agree with TRBD2. The CDR3 has 16 amino acids. Germline CDR1 and CDR2: SGHKS and YYEKEE (reference sequence). J was trimmed by 2 bases and V by 4 bases; bases with no gene match: 3.

This chain links TRBV20-1 with TRBJ2-7; perhaps TRBD2 as D (5 bases). The V end was cut by 3 bases, the J end by 2 bases, with 11 bases between. This CDR3 spans 13 amino acids. Germline loops: CDR1 DFQATT, CDR2 SNEGSKA (reference sequence). CDR3 protein: CSASPGLTYEQYF. CDR3 bases: TGCAGTGCTAGCCCGGGGTTAACCTACGAGCAGTACTTC.

This clonotype was found once. The V gene is TRBV19, the J gene TRBJ1-2; D not certain. Trimming left V 3 bases short and J 6 bases short, with 11 bases between. In germline, CDR1 is LNHDA, CDR2 SQIVND (reference sequence). This CDR3 is 13 amino acids long. The DNA of the CDR3 is TGTGCCAGTAGTATCTTACAAGGGAATGGCTACACCTTC. Translation gives CASSILQGNGYTF.

This clonotype was seen a handful of times. The chain recombines TRBV28 with TRBJ1-2; perhaps TRBD1 as D (6 bases). The V gene lost 8 bases and the J gene lost 4 bases, with 14 bases spanning the gap. The CDR3 contains 13 residues. Germline-derived CDR1 and CDR2 are MDHEN and SYDVKM. CDR3 in DNA: TGTGCCAGCGGAAAAACAGGGATCTATGGCTACACCTTC. Residues: CASGKTGIYGYTF.

At least ten counts were recorded for this clonotype. This sequence joins TRBV7-2 and TRBJ2-1; possible D gene TRBD2, 5 bases. Between the trimmed V and J ends, which lost 1 base and 3 bases, there was a span of 10 bases. Germline CDR1 is SGHTA and CDR2 is FQGNSA. CDR3 length: 15 amino acids. The CDR3 nucleotides are TGTGCCAGCAGCTTAGACAGAGGGCGCTACAATGAGCAGTTCTTC. It codes for CASSLDRGRYNEQFF.

This clonotype was observed a handful of times. The rearrangement joins TRBV7-2 to TRBJ2-3; D is perhaps TRBD1 (6 bases). V shed 3 bases and J shed 1 base, with 20 bases lying between them. The length of the CDR3 is 18 residues. The germline V gene encodes CDR1 SGHTA and CDR2 FQGNSA. Here the CDR3 reads CASSLLGVRGRGTDTQYF. The CDR3 DNA follows: TGTGCCAGCAGCTTGTTGGGGGTTAGGGGGAGAGGCACAGATACGCAGTATTTT.

This clonotype appeared many times. The chain links TRBV7-9 to TRBJ1-1; D possibly corresponds to TRBD1 (5 bases). V lost 4 bases, J lost 2 bases, and 8 bases lay in between. Germline CDR1 is SEHNR and CDR2 is FQNEAQ (reference sequence). This CDR3 spans 13 amino acids. CDR3: CASSWDGNTEAFF. The CDR3 DNA is TGTGCCAGCAGCTGGGACGGTAACACTGAAGCTTTCTTT.

V usage is TRBV20-1 and J usage is TRBJ2-7; D is ambiguous. This CDR3 has 13 residues. Trimming stripped 7 bases from V and 3 bases from J, with 16 bases between. Germline lookup yields CDR1 DFQATT and CDR2 SNEGSKA (reference sequence). CDR3 nucleotides: TGCAGTGGAGGCGAAGGATCATACTACGAGCAGTACTTC. Its protein product is CSGGEGSYYEQYF.

This clonotype turned up a few times. CDR3 region: CASSQTYSTDTQYF. The DNA for the CDR3 is TGTGCCAGCAGCCAAACCTACAGCACAGATACGCAGTATTTT. V is TRBV14 and J is TRBJ2-3; unclear D gene. Germline assignment: CDR1 SGHDN and CDR2 FVKESK. V was clipped by 2 bases and J by 0 bases, with 6 bases between them. The CDR3 runs to 14 residues.